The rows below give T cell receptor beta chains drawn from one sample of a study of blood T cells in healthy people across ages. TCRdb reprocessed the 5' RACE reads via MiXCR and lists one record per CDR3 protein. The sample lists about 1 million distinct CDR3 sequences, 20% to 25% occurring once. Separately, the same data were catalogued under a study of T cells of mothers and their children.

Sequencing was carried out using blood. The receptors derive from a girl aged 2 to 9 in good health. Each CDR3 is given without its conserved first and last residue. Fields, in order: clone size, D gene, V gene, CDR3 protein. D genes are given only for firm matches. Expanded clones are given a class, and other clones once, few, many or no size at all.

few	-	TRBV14	ASSQAGTPSTQY
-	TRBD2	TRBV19	ASTASGGNEQF
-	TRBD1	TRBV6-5	ASSYSNRGDGYT
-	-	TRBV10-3	AISNPGVANYEQY
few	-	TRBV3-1	ASSQDLGGNTDTQY
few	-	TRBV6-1	ASSWGGDYGYT
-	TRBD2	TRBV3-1	ASSQVIAGPYEQY
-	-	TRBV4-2	ASSVAPDNEQY
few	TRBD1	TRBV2	ASRIMGQGNIQY
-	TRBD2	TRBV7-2	ASSFILGLVGNIQY
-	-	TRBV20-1	SARVQGRDYGYT
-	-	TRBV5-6	ASSLEVRQAPADTQY
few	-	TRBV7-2	ASSSTPGPPLH
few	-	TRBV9	ASSVGQINQPQH
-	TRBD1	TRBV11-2	ASIPTGVGEQF
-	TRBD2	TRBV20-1	SALLAGDNEQF
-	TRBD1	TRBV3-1	ASSRGQFNYEAF
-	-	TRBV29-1	SVISWEETQY
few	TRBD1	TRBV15	ATRKTGTNTEAF
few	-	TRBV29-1	SVEEGAF
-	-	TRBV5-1	ASSYGRRTTNEKLF
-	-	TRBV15	ATSRNILGGELF
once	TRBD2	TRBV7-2	ASSLEAGVKTQY
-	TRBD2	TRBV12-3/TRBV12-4	ASTPGGRIFYNEQF
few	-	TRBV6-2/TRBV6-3	ASSYVRGSATNEKLF
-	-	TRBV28	ASSPAGIRMGF
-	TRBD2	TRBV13	ASSFFFDREAQY
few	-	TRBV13	ASSQLKQSRDRPYNEQF
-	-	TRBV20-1	SARDLRAGKTQY
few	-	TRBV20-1	SAKEATSYEQY
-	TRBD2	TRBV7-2	ASSHVAGGNNEQF
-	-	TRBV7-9	ASSSRQLNQPQH
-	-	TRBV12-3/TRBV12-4	ASSLPGPEAF
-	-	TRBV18	ASSPFHSTQETQY
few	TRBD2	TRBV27	ASSPGLAGSDQETQY
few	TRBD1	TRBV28	ASSYRGLGITEAF
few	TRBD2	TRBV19	ASSLPLAEEQY
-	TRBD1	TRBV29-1	SVYVPGTGEETQY
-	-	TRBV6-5	ASSYERSDEKLF